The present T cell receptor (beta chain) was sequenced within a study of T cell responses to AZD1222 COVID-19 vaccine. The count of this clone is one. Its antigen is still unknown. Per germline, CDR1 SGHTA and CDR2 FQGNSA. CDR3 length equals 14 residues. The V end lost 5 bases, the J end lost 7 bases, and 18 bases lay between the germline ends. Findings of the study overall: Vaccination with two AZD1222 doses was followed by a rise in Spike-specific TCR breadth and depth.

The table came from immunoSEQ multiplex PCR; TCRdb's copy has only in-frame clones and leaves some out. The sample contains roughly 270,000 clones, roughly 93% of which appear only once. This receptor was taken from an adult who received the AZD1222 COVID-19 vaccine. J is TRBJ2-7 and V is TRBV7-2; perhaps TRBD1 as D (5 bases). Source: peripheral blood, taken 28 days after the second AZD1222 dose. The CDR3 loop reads CASSPNTGPGEQYF. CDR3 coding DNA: TGTGCCAGCAGCCCCAACACAGGTCCTGGAGAGCAGTACTTC.